Each of the 20 T cell receptor beta chains below was sequenced from the same sample in a study of multiple sclerosis patients with progressive multifocal leukoencephalopathy. Time point defined: time of PML onset. Only in-frame clones appear in the TCRdb table, and some are missing; sequencing was by immunoSEQ multiplex PCR. The repertoire includes more than 30,000 clones, about 87% of them detected once, and about 5.7% sits in the top ten. The sequencing used PBMCs, collected from a patient treated with natalizumab. All receptors derive from a woman aged 40 to 50 with progressive multifocal leukoencephalopathy.

This clone was counted a single time. This chain links TRBV21-1 with TRBJ2-5; the table names TRBD2, a call not compared with the DNA. TRBV21-1 is deemed a pseudogene. The CDR3 is 15 amino acids. The CDR3 nucleotides read TGTGCCAGCAGCCTAGCGGGGGGAGACAAAGAGACCCAGTACTTC. It is translated as CASSLAGGDKETQYF.

The chain is built from TRBV7-9 and TRBJ1-1; TRBD1 agrees at 10 bases. The CDR3 has 19 residues. CDR1 and CDR2 from the germline V gene are SEHNR and FQNEAQ (reference sequence). V trimming: 5 bases; J trimming: 0 bases; junction bases outside the gene matches: 15. The CDR3 sequence: CASSPTNYRDRGLNTEAFF. The DNA for the CDR3 is TGTGCCAGCAGCCCGACCAATTACCGGGACAGGGGCTTGAACACTGAAGCTTTCTTT. Combining the CDR3 with reference TRBV7-9 and TRBJ1-1 gives the whole variable domain DTGVSQNPRHKITKRGQNVTFRCDPISEHNRLYWYRQTLGQGPEFLTYFQNEAQLEKSRLLSDRFSAERPKGSFSTLEIQRTEQGDSAMYLCASSPTNYRDRGLNTEAFFGQGTRLTVV.

This clone appeared once. The rearrangement links TRBV18 to TRBJ2-2; D assignment may be TRBD1 or TRBD2 (5 bases each). The CDR3 is made up of 15 amino acids. Germline V CDR1 and CDR2: KGHSH, LQKENI. V was cut by 3 bases and J by 4 bases, with 12 bases left in between. The CDR3 DNA follows: TGTGCCAGCTCACCCCGACGGGACGGCACCGGGGAGCTGTTTTTT. Its translation: CASSPRRDGTGELFF.

The CDR3 loop is CASSLGRSGANVLTF. CDR3 nucleotides: TGCGCCAGCAGCTTGGGCAGGTCCGGGGCCAACGTCCTGACTTTC. The chain combines TRBV5-1 with TRBJ2-6; D is undetermined. V lost 0 bases and J 4 bases, leaving 8 bases between the germline ends. Germline lookup yields CDR1 SGHRS and CDR2 YFSETQ. The CDR3 loop spans 15 amino acids.

V and J are TRBV7-2 and TRBJ1-5, with D possibly being TRBD1 (6 bases). CDR1 and CDR2 (germline): SGHTA, FQGNSA. This CDR3 region has 16 residues. The V and J ends lost 5 bases and 3 bases respectively, with 17 bases between them. The CDR3 nucleotides are TGTGCCAGCAGCAAGAATTGGGGGCCGCTCAATCAGCCCCAGCATTTT. This sequence encodes CASSKNWGPLNQPQHF.

The count of this clone is one. A junction end diverges from the germline sequence, so it may reflect a read error. As DNA, the CDR3 is TGTGCTCACCGGACTAGCGGGAGTGCTGTGCATTTT. Amino acids: CAHRTSGSAVHF. V usage is TRBV7-2 and J usage is TRBJ2-3; 13 bases map to TRBD2. Germline CDR1 SGHTA, CDR2 FQGNSA. This CDR3 spans 12 amino acids.

The CDR3 DNA follows: TGCAGCGTGAATCAGGGTTACACTGAAGCTTTCTTT. It yields the protein CSVNQGYTEAFF. This chain links TRBV29-1 with TRBJ1-1; D perhaps matches TRBD1 (5 bases). Germline assignment: CDR1 SQVTM and CDR2 ANQGSEA. The CDR3 consists of 12 residues. Between the trimmed V and J ends, which lost 6 bases and 3 bases, there was a span of 11 bases.

The chain couples TRBV4-3 to TRBJ2-3; TRBD2 matches at 8 bases. The CDR3 is 15 amino acids. The germline CDR1 and CDR2 sequences are LGHNA and YSLEER. With V trimmed by 0 bases and J by 3 bases, 2 bases remained unmatched. CDR3 amino acids: CASSQDLAGTDTQYF. DNA of the CDR3: TGCGCCAGCAGCCAAGATCTAGCGGGTACAGATACGCAGTATTTT.

The chain employs TRBV9 and TRBJ2-7; no clear D. This CDR3 contains 14 residues. Trimming took 2 bases from V and 0 from J, leaving 9 bases between them. CDR1 and CDR2 (germline): SGDLS, YYNGEE. The CDR3 region has the DNA TGTGCCAGCAGCGTCTTGGGCAGCTCCTACGAGCAGTACTTC. It translates to CASSVLGSSYEQYF. The full variable domain, completed using reference TRBV9 and TRBJ2-7, is DSGVTQTPKHLITATGQRVTLRCSPRSGDLSVYWYQQSLDQGLQFLIQYYNGEERAKGNILERFSAQQFPDLHSELNLSSLELGDSALYFCASSVLGSSYEQYFGPGTRLTVT.

This clone has only one observation. V is TRBV28 and J is TRBJ2-5; possibly TRBD1 for D (6 bases). Germline V gene data show CDR1 as MDHEN and CDR2 as SYDVKM. CDR3 length equals 12 residues. Trimming left V 8 bases short and J 11 bases short, with 18 bases between. CDR3 DNA sequence: TGTGCCAGCGCTACAGGGTTCGGGGAGCAGTACTTC. Translation: CASATGFGEQYF.

The table lists this clone with a few counts. This chain joins TRBV18 and TRBJ1-2; D is perhaps TRBD1 (5 bases). V gave up 2 bases and J gave up 7 bases, with 11 bases separating them. The CDR3 consists of 13 residues. The V gene's germline CDR1 is KGHSH and CDR2 LQKENI. The CDR3 DNA sequence: TGTGCCAGCTCACCAGAGACAGACTCTGGCTACACCTTC. Translated: CASSPETDSGYTF.

The chain links TRBV30 to TRBJ2-5, with TRBD2 as a possible D gene (5 bases). CDR1 is GTSNPN, CDR2 SVGIG, per germline (reference sequence). With 0 bases removed from V and 7 bases from J, the gap between germline ends came to 12 bases. The CDR3 length is 13 residues. CDR3 coding DNA: TGTGCCTGGAGTGTGCGGGCGCTTGGGACCCAGTACTTC. Translating it yields CAWSVRALGTQYF.

J is TRBJ1-5 and V is TRBV7-2; a weak D match, TRBD1 (6 bases). Germline CDR1 reads SGHTA; CDR2 reads FQGNSA. V was pared by 6 bases and J by 6 bases, with 15 bases between. The CDR3 sequence is 14 residues long. The CDR3: CASSPDRLGQPQHF. In DNA, the CDR3 is TGTGCCAGCAGTCCCGACAGGCTAGGTCAGCCCCAGCATTTT. The variable domain in full, with the rest retrieved from reference TRBV7-2 and TRBJ1-5, is GAGVSQSPSNKVTEKGKDVELRCDPISGHTALYWYRQSLGQGLEFLIYFQGNSAPDKSGLPSDRFSAERTGGSVSTLTIQRTQQEDSAVYLCASSPDRLGQPQHFGDGTRLSIL.

This clone was seen more than once but under ten times. This chain connects TRBV4-2 to TRBJ1-4; no clear D. Germline V CDR1 and CDR2: LGHNA, YNFKEQ. The CDR3 loop spans 14 amino acids. The V end lost 5 bases, the J end lost 1 base, and 8 bases lay between the germline ends. CDR3 residues: CASSAGGTNEKLFF. Here the CDR3 DNA reads TGTGCCAGCAGCGCAGGTGGAACTAATGAAAAACTGTTTTTT.

This sequence joins TRBV10-3 and TRBJ2-7; 7 nucleotides align to TRBD1. V was pared by 8 bases and J by 2 bases, with 9 bases of the junction left unmatched. Germline loops: CDR1 ENHRY, CDR2 SYGVKD. This CDR3 comprises 14 residues. CDR3 bases: TGTGCCATCGGCGGACAGGCTTTCCCCTACGAGCAGTACTTC. Protein product: CAIGGQAFPYEQYF.

The V gene is TRBV10-1, the J gene TRBJ2-1; TRBD2 matches 10 bases. With V trimmed by 5 bases and J by 8 bases, 3 bases remained unmatched. The CDR3 loop spans 13 amino acids. The germline gives CDR1 WNHNN, CDR2 SYGVQD (reference sequence). The CDR3, as DNA: TGCGCCAGCAGTAGCGGGAGGGTCTATGAGCAGTTCTTC. It encodes CASSSGRVYEQFF.

The chain couples TRBV28 to TRBJ1-4; D remains ambiguous. This CDR3 has 15 residues. Deletions cut 7 bases from V and 7 bases from J, with 19 bases between. CDR1 and CDR2 from the germline V gene are MDHEN and SYDVKM. CDR3 protein: CASNPGRWMGEKLFF. CDR3 nucleotides: TGTGCCAGCAACCCGGGCCGCTGGATGGGTGAAAAACTGTTTTTT.

The chain is built from TRBV5-1 and TRBJ2-1; 12 nucleotides agree with TRBD2. J was trimmed by 5 bases and V by 4 bases; bases with no gene match: 7. Germline-derived CDR1 and CDR2 are SGHRS and YFSETQ. This CDR3 is 16 amino acids long. CDR3 sequence reads: CASSPLAGGGNNEQFF. The DNA of the CDR3 is TGCGCCAGCAGCCCCCTAGCGGGAGGGGGGAACAATGAGCAGTTCTTC.

The rearrangement uses TRBV29-1 and TRBJ1-2; D not certain. This CDR3 is built from 12 residues. Trimming pared 2 bases from V and 5 bases from J, leaving 9 bases between. Germline V lookup: CDR1 SQVTM, CDR2 ANQGSEA. In DNA form, the CDR3 reads TGCAGCGTTGAAAGGACGGTATATGGCTACACCTTC. Amino acid sequence: CSVERTVYGYTF.

The rearrangement uses TRBV30 and TRBJ1-2; D call uncertain. Germline lookup yields CDR1 GTSNPN and CDR2 SVGIG (reference sequence). This CDR3 is 14 amino acids long. Trimming left V 2 bases short and J 8 bases short, with 18 bases between. In DNA form, the CDR3 reads TGTGCCTGGAGTCCCCCCCCGGAGTTAGCGGGCTACACCTTC. Translated: CAWSPPPELAGYTF.